This TCR beta chain was sequenced for a study of cytomegalovirus exposure and HLA in healthy donors. Study in general: The same platform was used for the 130 or so validation repertoires as for the 600 to 700 first-cohort repertoires, as reported in a later analysis.

Profiling relied on immunoSEQ multiplex PCR, and the TCRdb table lists in-frame clones only, not all of them. The sample includes approximately 99,000 clones, approximately 96% of them seen just once. In the case of this clone: Its specificity is unknown.

Whole-study findings and limits: The study recorded 164 TCR beta chains that were cytomegalovirus-associated. The TCR clusters that emerged in the first cohort tended, a later analysis found, to co-occur in the approximately 110 validation repertoires. Using the classifier, cytomegalovirus status was reportedly diagnosed with high specificity and sensitivity.

V lost 0 bases, J lost 2 bases, and 23 bases lay in between. The CDR3 is 20 amino acids. Sequences were obtained from PBMCs. The chain uses TRBV23-1 and TRBJ1-5, with D possibly being TRBD1 (6 bases). TRBV23-1 is an open reading frame whose function is uncertain. This TCR derives from a young woman in good health and CMV-seronegative. CDR3 DNA sequence: TGCGCCAGCAGTCAATCGGGGGTGGGTATTCAGGGGATGGGCAATCAGCCCCAGCATTTT. Amino acid sequence: CASSQSGVGIQGMGNQPQHF.